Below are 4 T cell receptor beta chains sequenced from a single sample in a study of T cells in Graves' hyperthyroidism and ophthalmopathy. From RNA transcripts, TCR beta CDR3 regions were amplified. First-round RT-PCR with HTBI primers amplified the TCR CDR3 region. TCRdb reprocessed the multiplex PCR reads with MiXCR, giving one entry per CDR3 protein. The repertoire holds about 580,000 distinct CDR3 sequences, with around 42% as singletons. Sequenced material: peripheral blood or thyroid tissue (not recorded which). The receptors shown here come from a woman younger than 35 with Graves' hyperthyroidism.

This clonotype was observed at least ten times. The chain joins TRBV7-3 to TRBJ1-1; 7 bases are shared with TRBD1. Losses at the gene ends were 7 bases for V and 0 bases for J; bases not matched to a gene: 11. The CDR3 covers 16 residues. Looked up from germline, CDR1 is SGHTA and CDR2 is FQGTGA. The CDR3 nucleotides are TGTGCCAGCAACCCTATGACAGGGAACATGAACACTGAAGCTTTCTTT. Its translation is CASNPMTGNMNTEAFF.

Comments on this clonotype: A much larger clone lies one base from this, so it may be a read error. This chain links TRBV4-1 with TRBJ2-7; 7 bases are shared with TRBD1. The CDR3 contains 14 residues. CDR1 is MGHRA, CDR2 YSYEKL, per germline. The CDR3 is CASSLDRYTYEQHF. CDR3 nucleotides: TGCGCCAGCAGCCTGGACAGGTACACCTACGAGCAGCACTTC.

The CDR3 loop reads CSVEDRGSGNTIYF. The CDR3 DNA is TGCAGCGTTGAAGATCGGGGTTCTGGAAACACCATATATTTT. This chain links TRBV29-1 with TRBJ1-3; the D is unclear. The CDR3 extends over 14 amino acids. Per the germline V gene, CDR1 is SQVTM and CDR2 is ANQGSEA. V was pared by 0 bases and J by 1 base, with 7 bases between.

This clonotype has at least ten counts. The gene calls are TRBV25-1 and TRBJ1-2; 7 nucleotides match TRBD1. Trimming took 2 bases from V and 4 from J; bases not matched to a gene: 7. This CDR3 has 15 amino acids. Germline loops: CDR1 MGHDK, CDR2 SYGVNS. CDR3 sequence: CASSEVGRQGYGYTF. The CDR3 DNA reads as TGTGCCAGCAGTGAAGTGGGGCGACAGGGCTATGGCTACACCTTC.